The 11 T cell receptor beta chains listed next were all sequenced from one sample in a study of shared clonotypes between healthy human individuals. The method was immunoSEQ multiplex PCR; TCRdb's version includes in-frame clones alone and lacks a portion of them. The sample lists 470,000 or so clones, over 70% occurring once. The specimen was PBMCs. These receptors were taken from a middle-aged woman in good health. Some clones in this sample may be carry-over from other donors' samples.

Concerning this clone: It may be a read error: a sequence one base away is much more abundant. This same CDR3 is encoded by further DNA sequences in the sample. V gene TRBV11-2 combines with J gene TRBJ2-1, with unresolved D. The CDR3 totals 15 residues. V lost 2 bases and J 10 bases, leaving 18 bases between the germline ends. Germline assignment: CDR1 SGHAT and CDR2 FQNNGV. CDR3 sequence: CASSLLVVGRAEQFF. The CDR3 DNA follows: TGTGCCAGCAGCTTATTAGTAGTAGGGCGAGCGGAGCAGTTCTTC. The variable domain in full, with the rest retrieved from reference TRBV11-2 and TRBJ2-1, is EAGVAQSPRYKIIEKRQSVAFWCNPISGHATLYWYQQILGQGPKLLIQFQNNGVVDDSQLPKDRFSAERLKGVDSTLKIQPAKLEDSAVYLCASSLLVVGRAEQFFGPGTRLTVL.

On this clone itself: The likely explanation is a read error, given a far larger clone one base away. Distinct nucleotide sequences in the sample also encode this CDR3. DNA for the CDR3: TGTGCTAGCAGCCGCGAGGACAGAACCTACGAGCAGTACTTC. This sequence encodes CASSREDRTYEQYF. The gene calls are TRBV4-2 and TRBJ2-7; perhaps TRBD1 as D (6 bases). The CDR3 totals 14 residues. CDR1 is LGHNA and CDR2 is YNFKEQ in the germline V gene.

The chain links TRBV7-6 to TRBJ2-3, with 8 bases fitting TRBD2. The V gene end was trimmed by 5 bases and the J gene end by 2 bases; junction bases not matched to a gene: 9. Per germline, CDR1 SGHVS and CDR2 FNYEAQ. The CDR3 contains 16 residues. CDR3 DNA sequence: TGTGCCAGCAGCCCTCAACTAGCGGAAAACACAGATACGCAGTATTTT. Protein: CASSPQLAENTDTQYF.

The rearrangement uses TRBV10-1 and TRBJ1-2; possibly TRBD1 for D (5 bases). V was trimmed by 4 bases and J by 10 bases, leaving 22 bases between them. The germline V gene has CDR1 WNHNN and CDR2 SYGVQD (reference sequence). The CDR3 extends over 15 amino acids. The CDR3 DNA sequence: TGCGCCAGCAGTGTGAAAGACCGGGACTTCGATGACTACACCTTC. It encodes CASSVKDRDFDDYTF.

V and J are TRBV11-2 and TRBJ2-7; 8 positions match TRBD2. Germline V gene sequence: CDR1 SGHAT, CDR2 FQNNGV. The V and J ends lost 1 base and 3 bases, in that order; junction bases with no gene match: 5. This CDR3 is built from 15 residues. CDR3 sequence reads: CASSLGLTSGYEQYF. As DNA, the CDR3 is TGTGCCAGCAGCTTAGGGCTAACTAGCGGCTACGAGCAGTACTTC.

This sequence joins TRBV4-2 and TRBJ1-4, with D unclear. Between the trimmed V and J ends, which lost 0 bases and 8 bases, there was a span of 13 bases. Germline CDR1 reads LGHNA; CDR2 reads YNFKEQ. The CDR3 has 15 residues. CDR3 DNA sequence: TGTGCCAGCAGCCAAGATGCCCGGTCTTGGGAAAAACTGTTTTTT. Translated, it gives CASSQDARSWEKLFF.

As regards this clone: Other DNA sequences in the sample encode the same CDR3. The chain has TRBV20-1 and TRBJ2-5, with D unresolved. Germline V gene data show CDR1 as DFQATT and CDR2 as SNEGSKA (reference sequence). Trimming took off 6 bases at V and 2 bases at J, with 7 bases between the two ends. CDR3 length equals 11 residues. The CDR3 loop reads CSATPQETQYF. CDR3 nucleotide sequence: TGCAGTGCAACCCCTCAAGAGACCCAGTACTTC.

The chain is built from TRBV5-1 and TRBJ2-1; 13 bases align to TRBD2. The CDR3 extends over 16 amino acids. The germline CDR1 and CDR2 sequences are SGHRS and YFSETQ. V lost 4 bases and J lost 7; bases outside the gene matches: 8. For the CDR3, the DNA is TGCGCCAGCAGCCAATCGACTAGCGGGAGGTTGAATGAGCAGTTCTTC. Translation: CASSQSTSGRLNEQFF.

The V and J genes are TRBV6-1 and TRBJ2-5; D remains unclear. Trimming stripped 7 bases from V and 5 bases from J, with 20 bases between. The germline V gene has CDR1 MNHNS and CDR2 SASEGT. This CDR3 region has 15 residues. The DNA of the CDR3 is TGTGCCAGCATAGGAGTTAGGTCCTCGGAGGAGACCCAGTACTTC. This encodes CASIGVRSSEETQYF.

The table lists this clone with a count of one. The CDR3 protein is CASRPEDRDFNEQFF. CDR3 sequence (DNA): TGCGCCAGCAGGCCTGAGGACAGGGACTTCAATGAGCAGTTCTTC. This chain connects TRBV10-2 to TRBJ2-1, with TRBD1 matching 8 bases. The CDR3 runs 15 residues. Losses at the gene ends were 6 bases for V and 6 bases for J; bases not matched to a gene: 10. The V gene's germline CDR1 is WSHSY and CDR2 SAAADI.

This clone appeared once. V usage is TRBV7-7 and J usage is TRBJ1-4, with a tentative D call TRBD1 (5 bases). CDR1 and CDR2 (germline): SSHAT, FNYEAQ (reference sequence). The V end was cut by 4 bases, the J end by 4 bases, with 7 bases between. The CDR3 has 13 residues. In DNA, the CDR3 is TGTGCCAGCAGCTCCGACAGTAATGAAAAACTGTTTTTT. Its protein is CASSSDSNEKLFF. Complete variable domain (other parts from reference TRBV7-7 and TRBJ1-4): GAGVSQSPRYKVTKRGQDVTLRCDPISSHATLYWYQQALGQGPEFLTYFNYEAQPDKSGLPSDRFSAERPEGSISTLTIQRTEQRDSAMYRCASSSDSNEKLFFGSGTQLSVL.